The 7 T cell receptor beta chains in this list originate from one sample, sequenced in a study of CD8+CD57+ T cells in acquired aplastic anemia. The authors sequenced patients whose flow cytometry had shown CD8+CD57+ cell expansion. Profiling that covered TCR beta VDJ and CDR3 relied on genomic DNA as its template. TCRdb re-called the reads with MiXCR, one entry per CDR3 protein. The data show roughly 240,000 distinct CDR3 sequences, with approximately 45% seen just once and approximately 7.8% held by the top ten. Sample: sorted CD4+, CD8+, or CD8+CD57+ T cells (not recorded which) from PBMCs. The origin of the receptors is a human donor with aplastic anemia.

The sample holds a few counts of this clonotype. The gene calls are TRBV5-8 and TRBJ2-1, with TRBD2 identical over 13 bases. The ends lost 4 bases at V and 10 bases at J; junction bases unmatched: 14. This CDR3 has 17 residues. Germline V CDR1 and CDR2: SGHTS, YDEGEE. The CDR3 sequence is CASSPGLAGSLNLEQFF. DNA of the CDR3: TGTGCCAGCAGCCCGGGACTAGCGGGGAGCCTCAATTTAGAGCAGTTCTTC. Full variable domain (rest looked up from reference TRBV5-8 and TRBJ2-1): EAGVTQSPTHLIKTRGQQATLRCSPISGHTSVYWYQQALGLGLQFLLWYDEGEERNRGNFPPRFSGRQFPNYSSELNVNALELEDSALYLCASSPGLAGSLNLEQFFGPGTRLTVL.

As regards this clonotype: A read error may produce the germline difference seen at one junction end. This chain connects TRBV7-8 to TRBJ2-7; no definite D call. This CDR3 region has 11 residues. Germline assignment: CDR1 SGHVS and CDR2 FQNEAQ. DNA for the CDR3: TGTGCCAGCAGCTTGATGTACGCGCAGTACTTC. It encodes CASSLMYAQYF.

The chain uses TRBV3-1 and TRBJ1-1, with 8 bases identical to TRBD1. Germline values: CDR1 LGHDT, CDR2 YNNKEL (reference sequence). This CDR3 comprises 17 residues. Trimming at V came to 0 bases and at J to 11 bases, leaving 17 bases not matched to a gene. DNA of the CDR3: TGTGCCAGCAGCCAAGATGAGGGGTCCTTGCAGGGGGCGGTGGCTTTCTTT. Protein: CASSQDEGSLQGAVAFF. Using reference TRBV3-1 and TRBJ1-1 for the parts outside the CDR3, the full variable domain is DTAVSQTPKYLVTQMGNDKSIKCEQNLGHDTMYWYKQDSKKFLKIMFSYNNKELIINETVPNRFSPKSPDKAHLNLHINSLELGDSAVYFCASSQDEGSLQGAVAFFGQGTRLTVV.

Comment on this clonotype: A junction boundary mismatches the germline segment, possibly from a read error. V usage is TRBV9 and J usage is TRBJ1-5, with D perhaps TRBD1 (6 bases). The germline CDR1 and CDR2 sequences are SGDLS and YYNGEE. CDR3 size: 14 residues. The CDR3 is CASYLGAQQSAPAF. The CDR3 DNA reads TGTGCCAGTTACTTGGGGGCACAGCAATCAGCCCCAGCATTT.

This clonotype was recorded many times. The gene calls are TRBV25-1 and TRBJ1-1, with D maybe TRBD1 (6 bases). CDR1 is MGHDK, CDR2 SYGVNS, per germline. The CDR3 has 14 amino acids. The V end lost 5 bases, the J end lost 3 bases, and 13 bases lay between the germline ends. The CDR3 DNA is TGTGCCAGCAGTCCCGGGGGGGGCTACACTGAAGCTTTCTTT. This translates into CASSPGGGYTEAFF.

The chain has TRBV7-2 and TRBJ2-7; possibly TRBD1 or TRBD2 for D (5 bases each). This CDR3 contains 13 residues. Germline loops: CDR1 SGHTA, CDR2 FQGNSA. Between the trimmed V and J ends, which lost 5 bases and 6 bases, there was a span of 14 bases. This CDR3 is CASSRTGPGEQYF. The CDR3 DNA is TGTGCCAGCAGCCGGACGGGGCCGGGCGAGCAGTACTTC. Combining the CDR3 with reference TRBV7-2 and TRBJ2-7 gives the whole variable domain GAGVSQSPSNKVTEKGKDVELRCDPISGHTALYWYRQSLGQGLEFLIYFQGNSAPDKSGLPSDRFSAERTGGSVSTLTIQRTQQEDSAVYLCASSRTGPGEQYFGPGTRLTVT.

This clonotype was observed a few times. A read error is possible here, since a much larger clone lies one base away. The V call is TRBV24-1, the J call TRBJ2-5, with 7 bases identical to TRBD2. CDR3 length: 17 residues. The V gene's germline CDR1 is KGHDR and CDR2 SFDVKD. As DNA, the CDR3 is TGTGCCACCAGTGATTTTTGGCCGGGACTACACCAAGAGGCCCAGTACTTC. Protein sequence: CATSDFWPGLHQEAQYF.